This T cell receptor beta chain was found in a study of blood T cells in healthy people across ages. Study at large: Template switching caught about one barcoded beta molecule for each two T cells.

V was pared by 6 bases and J by 13 bases, with 9 bases of the junction left unmatched. CDR3 length: 13 residues. Germline V gene data show CDR1 as ENHRY and CDR2 as SYGVKD. Through a sample-barcoded 5' primer and a J-beta primer mix, a second PCR was run for roughly 6 to 11 cycles. A template-switch adaptor with 12 random nucleotides tagged each cDNA molecule. TCRdb ran MiXCR on the 5' RACE reads and lists one entry per CDR3 protein. The sample comprises about 640,000 distinct CDR3 sequences, 58% of which are singletons, and 30% to 45% rests with the top ten. Study conclusions and caveats: Per million T cells, TCR beta diversity dropped roughly linearly as age increased. Greater diversity and more naive CD4+ cells were seen in long-lived donors than in aged donors.

To note about this clonotype: The antigen remains undetermined.

The chain combines TRBV10-3 with TRBJ2-1; 10 bases line up with TRBD1. The material sequenced was blood. The TCR comes from a man in his fifties or sixties in good health. The CDR3 DNA is TGTGCCATCAGGGGGACAGGGGAAGAGACCCAGTTCTTC. Amino acid sequence: CAIRGTGEETQFF.